The sequence of this TCR beta chain was determined in a study of brain metastases from non-small cell lung cancer. This clone was counted once. Antigen specificity is unknown. Germline V gene lookup returns CDR1 SGHNT and CDR2 YYREEE (reference sequence). This CDR3 has 15 residues. The V end lost 2 bases, the J end lost 4 bases, and 12 bases lay between the germline ends. Sequenced by immunoSEQ multiplex PCR; TCRdb stores in-frame clones only, minus some. Among roughly 14,000 clones listed, around four fifths were seen once. General study points: Metastases had sparse T cells but largely shared repertoires with primaries. In about 64% of brain metastases, T-cell clones were expanded compared with matched primary tumors.

V gene TRBV5-4 combines with J gene TRBJ2-2; perhaps TRBD1 as D (6 bases). Sequenced: primary lung tumor tissue. This sequence originates from a donor at least 40 years old with non-small cell lung cancer. The CDR3 nucleotides read TGTGCCAGCAGCTTTCGCGACAGGACCACCGGGGAGCTGTTTTTT. This codes for CASSFRDRTTGELFF. Looking up the rest from reference TRBV5-4 and TRBJ2-2 gives the full variable domain: ETGVTQSPTHLIKTRGQQVTLRCSSQSGHNTVSWYQQALGQGPQFIFQYYREEENGRGNFPPRFSGLQFPNYSSELNVNALELDDSALYLCASSFRDRTTGELFFGEGSRLTVL.